These T cell receptor beta chains were read from a single sample in a study of long-term antiretroviral therapy in people with HIV. Measured with immunoSEQ multiplex PCR; TCRdb has only the in-frame clones, and not every one. The repertoire includes approximately 20,000 clones, approximately 80% of them detected once, and about 4% sits in the top ten. Sample: unsorted PBMCs, taken roughly 4 years after starting antiretroviral therapy. Every receptor here comes from a man aged 18-30 years with HIV. Both conserved end residues are part of each CDR3. Fields, in order: clone size, V gene, J gene, D gene, CDR3 protein, CDR3 DNA. The D gene is left open where the match is weak. Clone size, where shown, is once, few, many, or a class for clones that have expanded.

-,TRBV28,TRBJ1-2,-,CASRVDGGYGYTF,TGTGCCAGCAGGGTGGACGGGGGCTATGGCTACACCTTC
-,TRBV19,TRBJ1-5,-,CASSIAGFEQPQHF,TGTGCCAGTAGTATTGCAGGTTTTGAACAGCCCCAGCATTTT
once,TRBV19,TRBJ1-5,TRBD1,CASSLDRGGSQPQHF,TGTGCCAGTAGCCTGGACAGGGGGGGTAGTCAGCCCCAGCATTTT
few,TRBV4-1,TRBJ2-2,-,CASSQAHPGPTGELFF,TGCGCCAGCAGCCAAGCTCATCCGGGACCCACCGGGGAGCTGTTTTTT
-,TRBV13,TRBJ1-2,-,CASSLGGGNYGYTF,TGTGCCAGCAGCTTAGGGGGCGGGAACTATGGCTACACCTTC
-,TRBV29-1,TRBJ2-5,TRBD1,CSVGTGGLETQYF,TGCAGCGTGGGGACAGGGGGCCTGGAGACCCAGTACTTC
-,TRBV2,TRBJ2-7,TRBD1,CANTGTGGSYEQYF,TGTGCCAACACTGGGACAGGGGGTTCCTACGAGCAGTACTTC
-,TRBV14,TRBJ2-7,-,CASSQGLTTYEQYF,TGTGCCAGCAGCCAAGGTCTAACAACCTACGAGCAGTACTTC
-,TRBV27,TRBJ1-1,-,CATGDGLHTEAFF,TGTGCCACCGGCGATGGATTGCACACTGAAGCTTTCTTT
-,TRBV7-9,TRBJ1-2,-,CASGPGLLTLGYTF,TGTGCCAGCGGACCGGGACTGCTAACTTTGGGCTACACCTTC
-,TRBV7-3,TRBJ2-1,TRBD2,CASSLKPLLAGVDRNEQFF,TGTGCCAGCAGCTTAAAGCCCCTACTAGCGGGGGTCGATAGGAATGAGCAGTTCTTC
-,TRBV19,TRBJ2-2,-,CASTRDWTNTGELFF,TGTGCCAGTACCCGGGACTGGACGAACACCGGGGAGCTGTTTTTT
-,TRBV11-2,TRBJ2-7,-,CASSPPGAHEQYF,TGTGCCAGCAGCCCCCCGGGGGCCCACGAGCAGTACTTC
-,TRBV9,TRBJ2-7,-,CASSVPPGDEQYF,TGTGCCAGCAGCGTCCCCCCGGGGGACGAGCAGTACTTC
-,TRBV28,TRBJ1-1,-,CASQGLRTEAFF,TGTGCCAGCCAAGGGCTCCGGACTGAAGCTTTCTTT
-,TRBV7-3,TRBJ2-5,-,CASSSSPGQQETQYF,TGTGCCAGCAGCTCCTCACCAGGGCAGCAAGAGACCCAGTACTTC
-,TRBV19,TRBJ2-7,TRBD2,CASSMSGGLAGEPYEQYF,TGTGCCAGTAGTATGTCGGGAGGACTAGCGGGGGAACCCTACGAGCAGTACTTC
-,TRBV7-6,TRBJ1-1,-,CASSVIEQGTNTEAFF,TGTGCCAGCAGCGTTATCGAACAGGGTACGAACACTGAAGCTTTCTTT
few,TRBV29-1,TRBJ2-2,-,CSVLGLSRPGELFF,TGCAGCGTCTTGGGCTTAAGTCGTCCCGGGGAGCTGTTTTTT
-,TRBV5-4,TRBJ2-5,TRBD1,CASSLDREETQYF,TGTGCCAGCAGCCTGGACAGGGAAGAGACCCAGTACTTC
-,TRBV18,TRBJ1-2,TRBD1,CASSPLDREDYGYTF,TGTGCCAGCTCACCGCTCGACAGGGAGGACTATGGCTACACCTTC
-,TRBV2,TRBJ2-3,-,CASSEATSQYF,TGTGCCAGCAGTGAGGCGACTAGTCAGTATTTT
-,TRBV6-5,TRBJ1-5,TRBD1,CASSRDRGMDQPQHF,TGTGCCAGCAGCCGAGACAGGGGGATGGATCAGCCCCAGCATTTT
-,TRBV5-6,TRBJ2-2,TRBD1,CASSSFKGQHTGELFF,TGTGCCAGCAGCTCGTTCAAGGGACAGCATACCGGGGAGCTGTTTTTT
-,TRBV6-5,TRBJ1-3,-,CASSYGLAGNTIYF,TGTGCCAGCAGTTACGGACTGGCGGGAAACACCATATATTTT
-,TRBV5-1,TRBJ1-1,-,CASSARLNLVVNTEAFF,TGCGCCAGCAGTGCGCGTTTAAACCTAGTGGTGAACACTGAAGCTTTCTTT
-,TRBV7-9,TRBJ1-3,-,CASSLFPQLENLPENTIYF,TGTGCCAGCAGCTTATTCCCGCAACTTGAGAACCTACCCGAAAACACCATATATTTT
-,TRBV28,TRBJ1-2,-,CASSLSYGYTF,TGTGCCAGCAGTTTATCCTATGGCTACACCTTC
-,TRBV5-4,TRBJ2-3,-,CASSLMQGTDTQYF,TGTGCCAGCAGCTTAATGCAGGGAACAGATACGCAGTATTTT
-,TRBV28,TRBJ2-3,TRBD1,CASRTILTGVSGDTQYF,TGTGCCAGCAGGACTATCTTGACAGGGGTGAGTGGAGATACGCAGTATTTT
-,TRBV6-5,TRBJ1-4,TRBD1,CASSYWPTGEEKLFF,TGTGCCAGCAGTTACTGGCCGACAGGGGAAGAAAAACTGTTTTTT
-,TRBV10-3,TRBJ1-2,-,CAISPKAGSNNGYTF,TGTGCCATCAGCCCAAAGGCAGGCTCTAACAATGGCTACACCTTC
-,TRBV5-1,TRBJ2-6,-,CASSSHLGGSGANVLTF,TGCGCCAGCAGCTCCCATTTAGGGGGCTCTGGGGCCAACGTCCTGACTTTC
-,TRBV12-5,TRBJ2-2,TRBD1,CASGPQGVTGELFF,TGTGCTAGTGGACCCCAGGGGGTCACCGGGGAGCTGTTTTTT
-,TRBV6-5,TRBJ2-7,-,CARGEVYEQYF,TGTGCCAGGGGCGAAGTTTACGAGCAGTACTTC
-,TRBV28,TRBJ1-3,TRBD1,CASRLVGTGSGNTIYF,TGTGCCAGCAGGCTTGTTGGGACAGGCTCTGGAAACACCATATATTTT
-,TRBV5-1,TRBJ1-1,TRBD1,CASSRQGNTEAFF,TGCGCCAGCAGCCGACAGGGGAACACTGAAGCTTTCTTT
-,TRBV21-1,TRBJ1-5,-,CASKTGGVSNQPQHF,TGTGCCAGTAAGACAGGGGGCGTGAGCAATCAGCCCCAGCATTTT
-,TRBV5-1,TRBJ2-3,TRBD2,CASSPQQTSGGAGTQYF,TGCGCCAGCAGCCCTCAACAGACTAGCGGGGGGGCGGGTACGCAGTATTTT
-,TRBV6-1,TRBJ1-5,-,CASAYRGLRNQPQHF,TGTGCCAGCGCATACAGAGGGCTTCGCAATCAGCCCCAGCATTTT
-,TRBV5-4,TRBJ2-5,-,CAYQAGQETQYF,TGTGCTTACCAGGCGGGACAAGAGACCCAGTACTTC
-,TRBV25-1,TRBJ1-1,-,CASKAGNTEAFF,TGTGCCAGCAAGGCGGGGAACACTGAAGCTTTCTTT
-,TRBV20-1,TRBJ2-1,-,CSARSNEQFF,TGCAGTGCTAGGAGTAATGAGCAGTTCTTC
-,TRBV19,TRBJ2-6,-,CASSIQTGMRFSGANVLTF,TGTGCCAGTAGTATTCAAACAGGGATGCGATTCTCTGGGGCCAACGTCCTGACTTTC
once,TRBV4-1,TRBJ2-1,-,CASSPGLTHNEQFF,TGCGCCAGCAGCCCAGGACTGACTCACAATGAGCAGTTCTTC
-,TRBV14,TRBJ1-1,-,CASSQVQGSTEAFF,TGTGCCAGCAGCCAAGTCCAGGGGAGCACTGAAGCTTTCTTT